This T cell receptor beta chain was obtained from a study of read filtering for tumor transcriptome and immune sequencing. In the study overall: The cohort had some 16 men and approximately 15 women aged roughly 45 to 90, mean roughly 66 years. Study outcomes and limitations: Sorted CD138-negative bone marrow cells were not purified T cells.

On this clonotype itself: The antigen remains unidentified. An end of the junction differs from the germline gene, which may be a read error.

From about 400 ng of RNA, a library with molecular barcoded alpha/delta and beta/gamma adaptors was made. TCRdb called the reads again in MiXCR, with one record for every CDR3 protein. The data contain 130,000 or so distinct CDR3 sequences, around 14% of them singletons. The germline V gene encodes CDR1 SGHVS and CDR2 FQNEAQ. This CDR3 region has 11 residues. The V gene is TRBV7-8, the J gene TRBJ1-1, with 7 positions matching TRBD1. The sequence derives from a donor at least 40 years old with multiple myeloma. The sample comprised a population of CD138-negative cells sorted from bone marrow. This CDR3 is CTSSPGGEAFF. CDR3 DNA: TGTACCAGCAGCCCAGGGGGGGAAGCTTTCTTT.